Listed here are 14 T cell receptor beta chains from one sample, sequenced in a study of identical twins. MiXCR was run by TCRdb on the 5' RACE reads, yielding one entry per CDR3 protein. The table shows 220,000 or so distinct CDR3 sequences, with 5.5% to 7% occurring only once. This same sample was also part of a study on yellow fever vaccine responses in identical twins.

Material for sequencing was memory (CD45RO+) T cells sorted from blood. The receptor source for this set is a woman in her late teens or twenties in good health.

Many counts were recorded for this clonotype. This CDR3 reads CATCGASGSRGTGELFF. The CDR3 DNA reads as TGTGCCACCTGTGGCGCTAGCGGGAGTCGAGGCACCGGGGAGCTGTTTTTT. The V gene is TRBV24-1, the J gene TRBJ2-2, with 10 bases that match TRBD2. CDR3 size: 17 residues. The J segment lost 4 bases and the V segment lost 9 bases, leaving 13 bases of the junction unmatched. The germline CDR1 and CDR2 sequences are KGHDR and SFDVKD.

This clonotype was counted between two and nine times. The chain joins TRBV7-8 to TRBJ2-5, with D possibly matching TRBD2 (6 bases). Germline CDR1 and CDR2: SGHVS and FQNEAQ. The V end was cut by 3 bases, the J end by 4 bases, with 15 bases between. This CDR3 contains 15 residues. CDR3 sequence: CASSFFHGGAETQYF. Written as DNA, the CDR3 is TGTGCCAGCAGCTTTTTCCACGGCGGGGCAGAGACCCAGTACTTC.

This clonotype was seen only a few times. This chain uses TRBV20-1 with TRBJ1-1; no clear D gene. V gave up 0 bases and J gave up 1 base, with 12 bases separating them. Germline CDR1 is DFQATT and CDR2 is SNEGSKA (reference sequence). The CDR3 loop spans 15 amino acids. The CDR3 bases are TGCAGTGCTAGAGATGGGAGGATCCCGAACACTGAAGCTTTCTTT. Residues: CSARDGRIPNTEAFF.

The V call is TRBV3-1, the J call TRBJ2-7; 15 positions agree with TRBD2. V lost 11 bases, J lost 0 bases, and 14 bases stayed unmatched. The germline CDR1 and CDR2 sequences are LGHDT and YNNKEL (reference sequence). This CDR3 is 18 amino acids long. The CDR3: CASTQPGLAGGSSYEQYF. The CDR3 DNA reads as TGTGCCTCCACCCAACCGGGACTAGCGGGGGGAAGCTCCTACGAGCAGTACTTC.

This clonotype came up a few times. The chain recombines TRBV2 with TRBJ1-5, with TRBD1 as a possible D gene (6 bases). Germline lookup yields CDR1 SNHLY and CDR2 FYNNEI. This CDR3 comprises 13 residues. V was clipped by 9 bases and J by 1 base, with 10 bases between them. CDR3 loop: CASGGQSNQPQHF. In DNA form, the CDR3 reads TGTGCCAGTGGGGGACAAAGCAATCAGCCCCAGCATTTT. The full variable domain, completed using reference TRBV2 and TRBJ1-5, is EPEVTQTPSHQVTQMGQEVILRCVPISNHLYFYWYRQILGQKVEFLVSFYNNEISEKSEIFDDQFSVERPDGSNFTLKIRSTKLEDSAMYFCASGGQSNQPQHFGDGTRLSIL.

This clonotype was observed a few times. The chain uses TRBV14 and TRBJ2-2, with a possible D match to TRBD1 (5 bases). Germline CDR1 and CDR2: SGHDN and FVKESK. CDR3 length: 13 amino acids. The V gene lost 6 bases and the J gene lost 8 bases, with 13 bases spanning the gap. For the CDR3, the DNA is TGTGCCAGCAGAGTGGCAGGGTCTGGGGAGCTGTTTTTT. Its protein product is CASRVAGSGELFF.

The table lists this clonotype with many counts. This chain links TRBV5-1 with TRBJ2-7; 8 bases are a match to TRBD1. The ends lost 8 bases at V and 3 bases at J; junction bases unmatched: 10. From germline, CDR1 is SGHRS and CDR2 YFSETQ. There are 14 residues in the CDR3. The CDR3 nucleotides read TGCGCCAGTTGGGACCCGGGACAGGACTACGAGCAGTACTTC. Residues: CASWDPGQDYEQYF.

This clonotype has more than one count but fewer than ten. The chain carries TRBV20-1 and TRBJ1-1, with TRBD1 identical over 7 bases. The CDR3 has 12 residues. Germline assignment: CDR1 DFQATT and CDR2 SNEGSKA (reference sequence). As DNA, the CDR3 is TGCAGCGCCCTACAGGGGTTGACTGAAGCTTTCTTT. It yields the protein CSALQGLTEAFF.

In its sample, this clonotype was seen many times. The V and J genes are TRBV5-1 and TRBJ1-1, with D possibly being TRBD1 (5 bases). The V gene's germline CDR1 is SGHRS and CDR2 YFSETQ. This CDR3 is 14 amino acids long. Trimming stripped 5 bases from V and 0 bases from J, with 11 bases between. The chain's CDR3 is CASRSDKMNTEAFF. Written as DNA, the CDR3 is TGCGCCAGCAGATCGGACAAGATGAACACTGAAGCTTTCTTT.

This clonotype showed up just a few times. J is TRBJ2-3 and V is TRBV4-2; D might be TRBD1 or TRBD2, each matching 7 bases. The germline CDR1 and CDR2 sequences are LGHNA and YNFKEQ. V lost 5 bases and J lost 7, with 22 bases in between. The CDR3 is 16 amino acids. The CDR3 DNA sequence: TGTGCCAGCAGCTACCAGGGGGGGGCCTCACCCCATACGCAGTATTTT. It is translated as CASSYQGGASPHTQYF.

This clonotype was seen more than once but under ten times. The rearrangement links TRBV11-2 to TRBJ1-3; TRBD1 might be the D (6 bases). Germline V CDR1 and CDR2: SGHAT, FQNNGV. The V end was cut by 3 bases, the J end by 4 bases, with 10 bases between. The CDR3 runs 14 residues. CDR3 bases: TGTGCCAGCAGCTTGGGGGCTTCAGGAAACACCATATATTTT. Residues: CASSLGASGNTIYF.

The table lists this clonotype with a few counts. V and J are TRBV24-1 and TRBJ2-1, with 13 bases identical to TRBD2. Germline V CDR1 and CDR2: KGHDR, SFDVKD. V was clipped by 4 bases and J by 2 bases; unmatched bases: 4. The CDR3 has 17 residues. CDR3 loop: CATSDHTSGGAYNEQFF. The CDR3 nucleotides are TGTGCCACCAGTGACCATACTAGCGGGGGGGCCTACAATGAGCAGTTCTTC.

This chain joins TRBV28 and TRBJ2-4; D perhaps matches TRBD1 (6 bases). The germline V and J ends were trimmed by 7 bases and 4 bases, with 17 bases remaining between them. The germline V gene has CDR1 MDHEN and CDR2 SYDVKM. This CDR3 comprises 15 residues. CDR3 region: CASTNRGQQKNIQYF. CDR3 nucleotide sequence: TGTGCCAGCACTAACCGGGGACAACAGAAAAACATTCAGTACTTC.

This clonotype was seen many times. The rearrangement joins TRBV20-1 to TRBJ2-2; no clear D. The CDR3 sequence is 13 residues long. Deletions cut 6 bases from V and 4 bases from J, with 12 bases between. Germline assignment: CDR1 DFQATT and CDR2 SNEGSKA (reference sequence). This chain's CDR3 is CSAQSPGTGELFF. CDR3 DNA: TGCAGTGCACAGAGCCCCGGCACCGGGGAGCTGTTTTTT.